This T cell receptor (beta chain) derives from a study of T cell changes during pregnancy in multiple sclerosis. This CDR3 has 14 amino acids. The germline V gene encodes CDR1 LGHNA and CDR2 YNFKEQ. V was shortened by 0 bases and J by 4 bases, with 4 bases between the two germline ends. Libraries were prepared by immunoSEQ multiplex PCR; TCRdb keeps only in-frame clonotypes and omits some of them. The data show roughly 120,000 clones, with roughly nine tenths seen just once and less than 2% held by the top ten. This TCR came from a female donor with multiple sclerosis, enrolled in a pregnancy study. The sequencing here drew on peripheral blood, taken in the third trimester of pregnancy. The chain recombines TRBV4-2 with TRBJ2-6; no clear D gene. The CDR3 reads CASSQEAGANVLTF. CDR3 in DNA: TGTGCCAGCAGCCAAGAAGCCGGGGCCAACGTCCTGACTTTC.